This section outlines one T cell receptor beta chain sequence together with its context. The clone's antigen remains unknown. No much larger clone exists at a distance of one base, and base qualities are not known. TCRbeta CDR3 regions were amplified from genomic DNA by means of the immunoSEQ Assay, a bias-controlled multiplex PCR. As for the authors' bioinformatics: The number of nucleated cells in each sample was estimated from the amplification of reference gene primers within the assay. To quantify the absolute abundance of each unique TCRbeta CDR3 rearrangement, sequence reads were collapsed and filtered. For each sample, productive Simpson clonality was calculated as the square root of Simpson's diversity index over productive rearrangements. Imported from immuneACCESS, the table was reduced by TCRdb to in-frame sequences with V and J called. These copies leave out some clones; in studies compared against another copy, an unresolved V gene accounts for under half, and the cause of the remainder is not known. V, J and clone size derive from that table, while D and trimming were established from the DNA sequence. The table for this sample lists 200,000 or so clones; about nine tenths of them were counted only once. Of the sample, roughly 7.2% falls within the top ten clones.

At the junction V is shortened by 3 bases and J by 8 bases, with 8 bases in between. The CDR3 goes from the cysteine to the phenylalanine over 11 residues. Solely the CDR3 DNA is kept, with 33 bases framed from the first base. The germline V gene (reference sequence) gives CDR1 as SGHNT and CDR2 as YYREEE. Participants in the prospective study were aged roughly 18 to 100 years, lived in under 30 United States geographic areas, and enrolled through a virtual design. To assign participants to cohorts, the prospective study relied on clinical history that participants themselves reported in a screening survey and a study questionnaire. Mobile phlebotomists in the prospective study collected whole blood, serum and a nasopharyngeal or oropharyngeal swab from every participant. Participants in the prospective study had the option to provide additional blood draws and questionnaires over a roughly two-month period. Before DNA extraction, blood samples from the prospective study were shipped at room temperature or frozen.

The sample comes from a study of blood T cell repertoires in COVID-19 (dated by TCRdb to 2020 to 2021). Study-level background: ImmuneRACE Cohort 3 recovered participants were defined by two consecutive negative NP/OP PCR tests, healthcare professional clearance, or symptom resolution. The collaborator samples originated in the United States, Italy and Spain and spanned the acute and convalescent phases of COVID-19. The material from the prospective study consisted of cDNA or gDNA derived from T cells, B-cell-depleted T cells, or PBMCs. The dataset comprised deeply sampled blood TCRbeta repertoires from subjects exposed to, actively infected with, or recovered from COVID-19. The repertoires were released in a freely available public database intended as a resource for research on the immune response to SARS-CoV-2. The samples were drawn from two sources: the first 160 participants of the ongoing ImmuneRACE study, and some 1,300 subjects contributed by 6 global collaborators. Nearly every sample came with metadata listing a de-identified subject ID, COVID-19 status, age in years and sex. Where HLA class I and class II types were available, the types were taken from metadata supplied by the sample provider, not from assay-based typing.

Summary of the overall study and its limitations: The quantity of clinical and demographic metadata differed by source and by participant and was supplied without curation.

The rearrangement joined TRBV5-4 to TRBJ1-1, with the identity of the D gene unclear. This sequence originates from a young man in a cohort exposed to, infected with or recovered from COVID-19 (not recorded which). Source material: PBMCs or T cells enriched from blood (not recorded which). The CDR3 loop reads CASSSGEEAFF. The DNA reads as follows: TGTGCCAGCAGCTCGGGTGAAGAAGCTTTCTTT.